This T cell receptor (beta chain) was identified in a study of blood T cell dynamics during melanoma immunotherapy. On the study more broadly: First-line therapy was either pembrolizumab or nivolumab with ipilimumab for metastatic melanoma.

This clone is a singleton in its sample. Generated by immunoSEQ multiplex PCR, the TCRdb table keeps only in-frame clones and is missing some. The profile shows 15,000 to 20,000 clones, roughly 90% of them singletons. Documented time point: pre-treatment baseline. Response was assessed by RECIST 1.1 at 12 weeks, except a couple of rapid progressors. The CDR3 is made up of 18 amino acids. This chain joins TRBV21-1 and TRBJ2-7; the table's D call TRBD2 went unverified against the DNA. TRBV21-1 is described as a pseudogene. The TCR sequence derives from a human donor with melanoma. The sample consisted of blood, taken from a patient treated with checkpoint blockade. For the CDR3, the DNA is TGTGCCAGCAGCGGGGCGGCTAGCGGGGGGACCCGTTCCTACGAGCAGTACTTC. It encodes CASSGAASGGTRSYEQYF.